The table lists the clone carrying this TCR beta chain with a few counts. CDR1 is SGHNT and CDR2 is YENEEA in the germline V gene. The CDR3 loop spans 14 amino acids. V lost 1 base, J lost 2 bases, and 8 bases lay in between. From the PCR reads, TCRdb called clonotypes with MiXCR, one entry per CDR3 protein. The sample has over 50,000 distinct CDR3 sequences; about a third are singletons. This specimen comes from a study of molecular identifiers for immune sequencing clone quantification. The receptor was derived from a human donor in good health. Some libraries in this study had Jurkat cell RNA spiked in. V usage is TRBV11-3 and J usage is TRBJ1-1; no definite D call. Specimen: naive CD8+ T cells from blood, with Jurkat cell RNA spiked in. Subset of the sample: FACS-sorted CD8+CD4-CCR7+CD45RA+ naive T cells. CDR3 amino acids: CASSLGNLNTEAFF. CDR3 nucleotide sequence: TGTGCCAGCAGCTTAGGGAACCTCAACACTGAAGCTTTCTTT.